The following is a TCR beta chain sequence with its context. The antigen is undetermined. The data were taken from a study of CD8+ T cells in alopecia areata. Treatment in this sample: oral pan-JAK inhibitor, 5-10 mg twice daily. Extracted from the samples, RNA was reverse transcribed into cDNA to serve as the sequencing template. Profiled with immunoSEQ multiplex PCR; TCRdb holds only in-frame clones, not every one. The sample shows some 170,000 clones, 58% of them seen only once. Germline-derived CDR1 and CDR2 are SGHVS and FQNEAQ. V was pared by 2 bases and J by 1 base, with 5 bases between. This CDR3 region has 13 residues. Study conclusions and caveats: Tofacitinib significantly decreased scalp clonality and expanded CD8+ clones among top 100. The treated group had a single nonresponder, limiting CD8+ expansion-response conclusions. Researchers report lesional scalp, most notably alopecia totalis/universalis, outstripped normal scalp in clonality.

The V and J genes are TRBV7-8 and TRBJ1-1, with D maybe TRBD1 (5 bases). This receptor was identified in a human donor with alopecia areata. The starting material was CD4+ T cells sorted from blood, obtained around week 55, from a patient treated with tofacitinib. Here the CDR3 reads CASSLQGNTEAFF. The CDR3 DNA follows: TGTGCCAGCAGCTTACAGGGGAACACTGAAGCTTTCTTT.